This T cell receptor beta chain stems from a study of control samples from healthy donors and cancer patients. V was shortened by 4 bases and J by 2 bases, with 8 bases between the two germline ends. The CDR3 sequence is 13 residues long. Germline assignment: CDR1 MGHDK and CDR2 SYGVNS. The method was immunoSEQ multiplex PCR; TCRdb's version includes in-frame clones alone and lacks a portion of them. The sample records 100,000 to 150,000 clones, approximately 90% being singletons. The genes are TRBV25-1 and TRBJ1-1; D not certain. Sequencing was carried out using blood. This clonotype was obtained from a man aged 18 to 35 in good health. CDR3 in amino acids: CASSGEGNTEAFF. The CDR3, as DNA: TGTGCCAGCAGTGGAGAGGGTAACACTGAAGCTTTCTTT.